What follows is one T cell receptor beta chain and its context. Its antigen is still unknown. No clone much larger than this one lies a single base away; base qualities are absent. This sample is drawn from a study of cytomegalovirus exposure and HLA in healthy donors (dated by TCRdb to about 2017). Background on the whole study: According to an earlier analysis of around 600 of the donors, about 180 million T cells yielded some 110 million unique TCR beta sequences and about 300 Gb of sequence data. In an earlier analysis of 587 of the donors, high-throughput TCR beta sequencing was used to judge whether each TCR beta V gene segment behaved as functional or pseudogenic. High-throughput TCR immunosequencing, statistical association of individual TCRs with disease status, and machine learning were combined to predict cytomegalovirus infection status. Among the roughly 380 genotyped donors, about 85% belonged to the genetic ancestry cluster associated with self-reported Caucasian donors. HLA typing included class I and class II loci at four-digit resolution. Typing coverage differed by locus: A, B, C, DRB1 and DQB1 were typed in about 620-640 donors, DQA1 in approximately 520, DPA1 in around 580, and DPB1 in 472. On average, roughly 200,000 unique TCR beta nucleotide sequences were sequenced per donor among 398 genotyped donors of the cohort, with roughly 18% of those sequences being non-productive. Along with the roughly 700-subject first cohort, a separate validation cohort of more than 90 different subjects was used. In a later genetic analysis, genome-wide SNP genotypes for about three fifths of the roughly 670 donors were used, and that subset was treated as a discovery cohort. An early release covering roughly 600 HLA-typed donors comprised 300 to 350 gigabases of sequencing data and tens of millions of unique TCR sequences. The study used immunosequencing to profile the T cell repertoires of 600 to 850 subjects and linked those repertoires to cytomegalovirus serostatus. All discovery cohort repertoires had been generated on a single sequencing platform. In a later analysis, previously published TCR beta repertoires from 550 to 700 donors were re-analyzed and high-resolution HLA genotyping was added so that TCR occurrence patterns could be studied. Four to six DR-DQ haplotypes were handled as single units for association and clustering, since linkage in the cohort was strong. The later analysis used no new phenotypic data to find candidate immune exposures, relying instead on TCR beta sequences and their occurrence across donors. The study aimed to test whether signatures of past pathogen exposure could be identified by cataloging public T cell receptors. Donor age, sex, ethnicity and CMV serostatus were compiled alongside the repertoire data. Points the paper makes about the study in general: The authors suggested that the approach could potentially be generalized to other disease states and immunological phenotypes. A cluster of highly shared sequence variants was judged likely to represent a technical artifact of the sequencing pipeline. Cytomegalovirus status was reported to be diagnosed by the classifier with high specificity and sensitivity in both the original and validation cohorts. Sequencing depth was assumed to be roughly uniform across donors in the presence/absence analyses, though that assumption may not hold. In an earlier analysis of 450 to 750 of the donors, most TCR beta V segments appeared in productive rearrangements about 87% or about 30% of the time, broadly matching IMGT annotations. At a false discovery rate of 0.05, a later analysis linked roughly 17,000 TCR beta sequences to specific HLA alleles. Compared with equally common non-associated chains, HLA-associated TCR beta chains in a later analysis were more clonally expanded and had lower generation probabilities. Compared with the roughly 670-donor mean, donors in an Asian-associated ancestry cluster had fewer N-insertions in productive TCRs, according to a later genetic analysis. This cohort had only TCR beta chains sequenced, and the lack of alpha or paired-chain data limited which features could be detected. Correlated functional status among segregating V segments might reflect linkage disequilibrium, but an unknown experimental factor could not be ruled out. In a later genetic analysis, a missense DCLRE1C variant was associated with V-gene and J-gene trimming of TCR beta chains, and the association was replicated in an independent cohort. Across donors, most TCR sequences were observed very rarely, whereas some public TCRs were present in many individuals. Some IMGT-functional V segments, including TRBV6-2 and TRBV6-3, could not be distinguished by the 87-base-pair reads and were therefore excluded. A further reported finding was that TCR beta sequences accurately predicted the HLA-A and HLA-B alleles for most subjects in the first cohort. Strong co-occurrence of HLA alleles, especially DR and DQ, made assigning TCR associations to individual alleles difficult. In a later analysis, TCR association rates were found to vary across HLA loci, with the most associated TCRs seen for DRB1 alleles and the fewest for HLA-C alleles. Several of the top co-occurrence clusters appeared to be linked to parvovirus B19, influenza, CMV and Epstein-Barr virus, according to a later analysis. Because HLA typing was unavailable for some donors at each locus, only the typed subset was used in association tests. In vitro tests confirmed that a few of the cytomegalovirus-associated TCR beta chains recognize cytomegalovirus antigens. A later analysis found that most CMV-associated TCR beta chains appeared HLA-restricted, with HLA associations seemingly driven largely by CMV exposure. The study listed 150 to 200 TCR beta chains as associated with cytomegalovirus. CMV serostatus was the only immune exposure information available for the cohort. Because counts were too low, around 18 rarely observed V segments, including chromosome 9 orphons, were left out of the earlier analysis of 587 of the donors.

V is clipped by 0 bases and J by 6 bases, and the sequence between their germline boundaries is 10 bases long. Including cysteine and phenylalanine, the CDR3 has 14 amino acids. The CDR3 DNA has 42 bases and is translated from base 1. CDR1 and CDR2, looked up from the germline V gene (reference sequence), are LNHNV and YYDKDF. Library preparation was by the immunoSEQ multiplex PCR assay. The multiplex PCR relied on a mix of 60 forward primers for TCR Vbeta segments and 13 reverse primers for TCR Jbeta segments. The CDR3 region of rearranged TCR beta genes was amplified from genomic DNA by a multiplex PCR assay. The Illumina HiSeq System was used to sequence the amplified TCR beta libraries as 87-base-pair reads. The source study handled its data this way. A later analysis tallied 70 million to 100 million unique TCR beta chains across the 666 repertoires, and approximately 11 million of those chains were shared by two or more donors. A nearest-neighbor algorithm error-corrected the raw reads and collapsed the reads into unique sequences, merging closely related sequences to remove PCR and sequencing errors. V, D and J gene segments were assigned by aligning CDR3 sequences to IMGT reference sequences. For a sequence to be retained, a match of at least six nucleotides was required to both a V gene segment and a J gene segment. Rearrangements were classified as productive when the CDR3 lacked stop codons and remained in frame with V and J, and all other rearrangements were classified as non-productive. CDR3 was defined by IMGT convention, running from the second conserved V-encoded cysteine to the conserved J-encoded phenylalanine. The earlier analysis of fewer than 750 of the donors excluded sequences that lacked an unambiguous match to a single V gene segment. An earlier analysis of fewer than 750 of the donors classified V segments as functional when productive rearrangements were above 56.7% and as segregating when the standard deviation between donors was above 5%. To diagnose cytomegalovirus status from the catalog of TCR beta chain sequences, a statistical classification framework was built. A later analysis assigned V and J genes by comparing TCR nucleotide sequences with IMGT/GENE-DB human TR gene sequences. The TCRdist pipeline was used in a later analysis to assign CDR3 sequences and most-parsimonious VDJ recombination scenarios. In a later analysis, every TCR beta chain was defined by the combination of its CDR3 amino acid sequence and its V-gene family, and reads without a unique V-gene family were dropped. To address suspected cross-contamination and a sequencing artifact, a later analysis removed roughly 640 highly shared, low-generation-probability nucleotide sequences. In a later analysis, a clonal expansion index for each public chain was calculated from normalized within-repertoire ranks of inferred template counts. A later analysis computed generation probabilities with a VDJ recombination model fitted to out-of-frame rearrangements, and checked the results against IGoR. A later analysis scored TCR-TCR, TCR-HLA and TCR-CMV co-occurrence with hypergeometric tests, applying a repertoire-size bias correction to TCR pairs. A later analysis estimated false discovery rates by permuting HLA or CMV assignments 20 times. A later analysis grouped co-occurring TCRs with DBSCAN, adding TCRdist sequence similarity when clustering within HLA-allele-positive subsets. Repertoires with fewer than 30,000 or more than 120,000 public chains were left out of co-occurrence clustering, as were a handful of repertoires with anomalous nucleotide sharing. TCRdb obtained this table from immuneACCESS and retained in-frame rearrangements with V and J assigned. These tables miss some clones; where compared with another copy, unresolved V genes account for less than half of the shortfall, and the remainder is unexplained. V and J calls and clone size are as listed in that table; D and trimming were resolved from the DNA. The sample profile shows 130,000 or so clones; over 60% of them were found once. The top ten constitute more than 1.5% of the sample.

The cohort comprised hundreds of healthy bone marrow donors. Cohort members were all nominally healthy when sampled, although unrecorded immune exposures were likely present. The donor tested CMV seronegative, placing the donor among the approximately 400 seronegative members of the cohort. A peripheral blood sample was collected from each donor, and TCR beta sequencing was performed on peripheral blood mononuclear cells. Genomic DNA extraction from the blood cell samples was performed with the Qiagen DNeasy Blood Extraction Kit. The sample consisted of PBMCs. This sequence uses TRBV15 and TRBJ2-3; TRBD1 could be the D gene, as 6 bases match. The receptor comes from a young man in good health and CMV-seronegative. The DNA sequence reads TGTGCCACCAGCAGAGATCACAGGGCCGATACGCAGTATTTT. Its product reads: CATSRDHRADTQYF. When the CDR3 is completed using the reference TRBV15 and TRBJ2-3 genes on either side, the full variable domain is DAMVIQNPRYQVTQFGKPVTLSCSQTLNHNVMYWYQQKSSQAPKLLFHYYDKDFNNEADTPDNFQSRRPNTSFCFLDIRSPGLGDTAMYLCATSRDHRADTQYFGPGTRLTVL.